The T cell receptor (beta chain) described here comes from a study of PD-1 blockade in classical Hodgkin lymphoma. CDR1 and CDR2 (germline): MNHNS, SASEGT. The CDR3 covers 14 residues. J gave up 2 bases and V 8 bases, and 8 bases lay outside the gene matches. Notes on the study in general: Reported findings placed baseline TCR diversity lower in newly diagnosed patients (compared with healthy donors). TCR diversity in CD4+, not CD8+, cells rose significantly by C4D1.

Exposure to brentuximab vedotin varied, and each patient had relapsed following autologous stem cell transplantation. A remark on this clone: Antigen: not known.

Here immunoSEQ multiplex PCR was the method, and the copy in TCRdb shows in-frame clones only, minus some. The repertoire holds tens of thousands of clones, with more than 90% as singletons. The sample in question was peripheral blood mononuclear cells (PBMCs), obtained at baseline. V and J are TRBV6-1 and TRBJ2-7, with 8 bases matching TRBD1. This sequence was found in a human donor with classical Hodgkin lymphoma. CDR3 residues: CASSEDRVTYEQYF. CDR3 sequence (DNA): TGTGCCAGCTCTGAGGACAGGGTGACCTACGAGCAGTACTTC.